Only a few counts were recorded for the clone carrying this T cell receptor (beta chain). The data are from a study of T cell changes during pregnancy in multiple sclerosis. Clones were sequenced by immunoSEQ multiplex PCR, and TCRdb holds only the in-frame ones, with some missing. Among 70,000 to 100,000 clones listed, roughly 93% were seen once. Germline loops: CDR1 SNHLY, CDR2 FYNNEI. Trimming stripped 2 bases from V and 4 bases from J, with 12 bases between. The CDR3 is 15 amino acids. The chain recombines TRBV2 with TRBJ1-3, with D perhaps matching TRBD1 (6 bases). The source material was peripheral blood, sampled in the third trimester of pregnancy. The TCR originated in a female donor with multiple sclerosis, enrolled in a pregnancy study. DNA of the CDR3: TGTGCCAGCAGTGAAACCCGGACAGACGGAAACACCATATATTTT. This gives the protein CASSETRTDGNTIYF.